A selection of T cell receptor beta chains follows, all from one sample in a study of blood T cells in healthy people across ages. TCRdb itself ran the 5' RACE reads through MiXCR, one entry per CDR3 protein. This table has roughly 2 million distinct CDR3 sequences, around 50% appearing once. The material sequenced was blood. These receptors were taken from a woman aged 40-49 years in good health. CDR3s include the opening cysteine and the closing phenylalanine or tryptophan. D genes are given only for firm matches. Clone size appears in some rows only: once, few, many, or a class for an expanded clone.

TRBJ2-7 - TRBD1 TRBV30 TGTGCCTGGAATGGGGTTGGACAGGTTTTGACCCACGAGCAGTACTTC CAWNGVGQVLTHEQYF
TRBJ1-6 - - TRBV5-4 TGTGCCAGCAGCCTCGCGCGGGGTTCGCGGAATTCACCCCTCCACTTT CASSLARGSRNSPLHF
TRBJ2-5 - TRBD2 TRBV4-2 TGTGCCAGCAGCCAAGGGAGAAAGAGCGGGGCAAAAGAGACCCAGTACTTC CASSQGRKSGAKETQYF
TRBJ1-1 - TRBD1 TRBV7-2 TGTGCCAGCAGCACCGGGGCAGGGGGCAAAGCTTTCTTT CASSTGAGGKAFF
TRBJ1-2 - TRBD1 TRBV15 TGTGCCACCAGCAGACAAAGGACAGGGTATGGCTACACCTTC CATSRQRTGYGYTF
TRBJ1-2 few - TRBV4-2 TGTGCCAGCAGCCAAGGGGCAGGGGTGACGGTTGGCTACACCTTC CASSQGAGVTVGYTF
TRBJ2-7 - TRBD2 TRBV7-2 TGTGCCAGCAGCTTAACTAGCGGGGGCCACTCCTACGAGCAGTACTTC CASSLTSGGHSYEQYF
TRBJ1-5 - - TRBV20-1 TGCAGTGCTAGAGACACAGGCCCGGGGGAGCCCCAGCATTTT CSARDTGPGEPQHF
TRBJ2-7 - - TRBV6-1 TGTGCCAGCAGTGAGGGGGGCGGGACCTCTAATGGCGAGCAGTACTTC CASSEGGGTSNGEQYF
TRBJ1-1 - - TRBV6-2/TRBV6-3 TGTGCCAGCAGTCCAACTGGGACAACCCGGAGGGAAGCTTTCTTT CASSPTGTTRREAFF
TRBJ2-5 - TRBD1 TRBV20-1 TGCAGTAATTACAGGGGTGGGACCCAGTACTTC CSNYRGGTQYF
TRBJ1-5 - TRBD1 TRBV28 TGTGCCAGCAGTCATCATACAGGGGGCGGCAATCAGCCCCAGCATTTT CASSHHTGGGNQPQHF
TRBJ1-1 - - TRBV20-1 TGCAGTGCTAGAGGATTAGCACAGGAGAACACTGAAGCTTTCTTT CSARGLAQENTEAFF
TRBJ2-3 - - TRBV5-6 TGTGCCAGCAGCACCGACCTGGACCCCACAGATACGCAGTATTTT CASSTDLDPTDTQYF
TRBJ2-3 few TRBD1 TRBV7-2 TGTGCCAGCAGCTTGACAGGGGGCGCGTTAGATACGCAGTATTTT CASSLTGGALDTQYF
TRBJ2-7 few TRBD1 TRBV28 TGTGCCAGCAGTTTAGTGCAGGGGGCGGACCACGAGCAGTACTTC CASSLVQGADHEQYF
TRBJ2-7 - TRBD1 TRBV4-1 TGCGCCAGCAGCCAAGAAAGGTTAGGGACAGGGAAGGGAAAGAGCTCCTACGAGCAGTACTTC CASSQERLGTGKGKSSYEQYF
TRBJ2-5 - - TRBV20-1 TGCAGTGCCCTTAGGGGTAGGACTGAGACCCAGTACTTC CSALRGRTETQYF
TRBJ1-5 - TRBD1 TRBV7-6 TGTGCCAGCAGCTCAGGGACAGGGGAGGCTAATCAGCCCCAGCATTTT CASSSGTGEANQPQHF
TRBJ2-4 - TRBD2 TRBV28 TGTGCCAGCAGTTTCAGCGGGGGGTTGGGGGACATTCAGTACTTC CASSFSGGLGDIQYF
TRBJ1-2 - TRBD1 TRBV4-2 TGTGCCAGCAGCCAAACCACAATTGGGACAGGGCTGCGGGGCTACACCTTC CASSQTTIGTGLRGYTF
TRBJ2-1 - - TRBV7-8 TGTGCCAGCAGCTTGACAGTTTCCTACAATGAGCAGTTCTTC CASSLTVSYNEQFF
TRBJ2-7 - - TRBV6-5 TGTGCCAGCAGTTACAAGATTGGCCCCTCCTCCTACGAGCAGTACTTC CASSYKIGPSSYEQYF
TRBJ2-7 - - TRBV20-1 TGCAGTGCTAGTGGGGGGTCCCCCTACGAGCAGTACTTC CSASGGSPYEQYF
TRBJ1-5 - TRBD1 TRBV6-2/TRBV6-3 TGTGCCAGCAGTACTGGGGACAGGGGGCGTAATCAGCCCCAGCATTTT CASSTGDRGRNQPQHF
TRBJ1-2 few - TRBV4-2 TGTGCCAGCAGCCAAGATGGCGCAGGGGCCTCTTCCTATGGCTACACCTTC CASSQDGAGASSYGYTF
TRBJ2-5 - - TRBV3-1 TGTGCCAGCAGCCAAGGAGGCCTGGAGATGGAGACCCAGTACTTC CASSQGGLEMETQYF
TRBJ1-1 - - TRBV10-3 TGTGCCATCAGTGGACAGACTTTGAACACTGAAGCTTTCTTT CAISGQTLNTEAFF